Each of the 10 T cell receptor beta chains below was sequenced from the same sample in a study of T cells in Graves' hyperthyroidism and ophthalmopathy. Amplified regions were TCR beta CDR3 sequences from RNA transcripts. First-round RT-PCR with HTBI primers amplified the TCR CDR3 region. From the multiplex PCR reads, TCRdb called clonotypes with MiXCR, one entry per CDR3 protein. The top ten clones hold just under 8% of a sample with fewer than 550,000 distinct CDR3 sequences, about a sixth of them seen once. Sequences were obtained from blood. The receptor source for this set is a woman aged 18-29 years with Graves' hyperthyroidism.

The genes are TRBV11-2 and TRBJ1-2, with D possibly TRBD1 on 6 matching bases. V was clipped by 0 bases and J by 4 bases, with 24 bases between them. This CDR3 contains 19 residues. Looked up from germline, CDR1 is SGHAT and CDR2 is FQNNGV. The CDR3 here is CASSLDRGQGGQVFYGYTF. The CDR3 nucleotides are TGTGCCAGCAGCTTAGATCGGGGGCAGGGCGGACAAGTATTCTATGGCTACACCTTC. Full variable domain (missing parts from reference TRBV11-2 and TRBJ1-2): EAGVAQSPRYKIIEKRQSVAFWCNPISGHATLYWYQQILGQGPKLLIQFQNNGVVDDSQLPKDRFSAERLKGVDSTLKIQPAKLEDSAVYLCASSLDRGQGGQVFYGYTFGSGTRLTVV.

This clonotype was seen ten or more times. The chain uses TRBV10-3 and TRBJ2-1; 10 nucleotides align to TRBD2. Trimming took 4 bases from V and 0 from J; bases not matched to a gene: 9. In germline, CDR1 is ENHRY, CDR2 SYGVKD. This CDR3 spans 18 amino acids. CDR3: CAISAEREGWSSYNEQFF. In nucleotides, the CDR3 is TGTGCCATCAGTGCGGAGCGGGAGGGGTGGAGCTCCTACAATGAGCAGTTCTTC.

V usage is TRBV7-9 and J usage is TRBJ1-6, with D maybe TRBD1 (6 bases). The germline V and J ends were trimmed by 5 bases and 14 bases, with 19 bases remaining between them. The CDR3 has 14 residues. The V gene's germline CDR1 is SEHNR and CDR2 FQNEAQ (reference sequence). CDR3: CASSPGGGLWALHF. The CDR3 DNA is TGTGCCAGCAGCCCCGGCGGGGGGCTGTGGGCCCTCCACTTT.

Note on this clonotype: The junction departs from the called germline gene at one end, perhaps through a read error. The V and J genes are TRBV7-7 and TRBJ2-7, with D possibly being TRBD2 (5 bases). Germline CDR1 is SSHAT and CDR2 is FNYEAQ (reference sequence). The CDR3 runs 14 residues. The DNA for the CDR3 is TGTGCTAGCAGCTTAAGCGAGGGCCCGGGCGAGCAGTACTTC. It encodes CASSLSEGPGEQYF.

V and J are TRBV6-1 and TRBJ2-3, with 9 positions matching TRBD2. The CDR3 covers 16 residues. V trimming: 2 bases; J trimming: 2 bases; junction bases outside the gene matches: 5. Germline V gene sequence: CDR1 MNHNS, CDR2 SASEGT. In DNA form, the CDR3 reads TGTGCCAGCAGTGAATCGGCGGGAGGGAACACAGATACGCAGTATTTT. As protein: CASSESAGGNTDTQYF.

A single count supports this clonotype. The V and J genes are TRBV2 and TRBJ2-3, with a possible D match to TRBD2 (5 bases). The CDR3 is made up of 15 amino acids. CDR1 and CDR2 (germline): SNHLY, FYNNEI. V shed 4 bases and J shed 6 bases, with 17 bases lying between them. The DNA of the CDR3 is TGTGCCAGCAGTGCCCCGGGTGACGCGGGCGATACGCAGTATTTT. Translating it yields CASSAPGDAGDTQYF.

The chain is built from TRBV7-2 and TRBJ2-1, with D possibly TRBD1 on 6 matching bases. This CDR3 is 16 amino acids long. Germline-derived CDR1 and CDR2 are SGHTA and FQGNSA. Trimming took off 7 bases at V and 4 bases at J, with 20 bases between the two ends. CDR3 in DNA: TGTGCCAGCACCCGATTGGACAGCTCATTTTACAATGAGCAGTTCTTC. It translates to CASTRLDSSFYNEQFF. Together with reference TRBV7-2 and TRBJ2-1, the CDR3 gives the full variable domain: GAGVSQSPSNKVTEKGKDVELRCDPISGHTALYWYRQSLGQGLEFLIYFQGNSAPDKSGLPSDRFSAERTGGSVSTLTIQRTQQEDSAVYLCASTRLDSSFYNEQFFGPGTRLTVL.

This clonotype came up many times. The rearrangement joins TRBV30 to TRBJ1-1; D ambiguous. Per the germline V gene, CDR1 is GTSNPN and CDR2 is SVGIG (reference sequence). Deletions cut 4 bases from V and 0 bases from J, with 9 bases between. The CDR3 runs 13 residues. The DNA of the CDR3 is TGTGCCTGGAAAGCCCGCATGAACACTGAAGCTTTCTTT. Translation gives CAWKARMNTEAFF.

This clonotype has a count of ten or more. The chain employs TRBV12-5 and TRBJ2-7; D unresolved. The V and J ends lost 0 bases and 0 bases respectively, with 3 bases between them. CDR1 is LGHNT and CDR2 is FRNRAP in the germline V gene. CDR3 length equals 13 residues. The DNA of the CDR3 is TGTGCTAGTGGTTTGGTACCCTCCTACGAGCAGTACTTC. Translation gives CASGLVPSYEQYF.

This clonotype was seen at least ten times. The CDR3 region is CASISRANTEAFF. The DNA of the CDR3 is TGTGCCAGCATTTCCAGGGCGAACACTGAAGCTTTCTTT. The chain carries TRBV27 and TRBJ1-1; D perhaps matches TRBD1 (5 bases). CDR1 and CDR2 (germline): MNHEY, SMNVEV (reference sequence). Deletions cut 7 bases from V and 1 base from J, with 10 bases between. The CDR3 length is 13 residues.